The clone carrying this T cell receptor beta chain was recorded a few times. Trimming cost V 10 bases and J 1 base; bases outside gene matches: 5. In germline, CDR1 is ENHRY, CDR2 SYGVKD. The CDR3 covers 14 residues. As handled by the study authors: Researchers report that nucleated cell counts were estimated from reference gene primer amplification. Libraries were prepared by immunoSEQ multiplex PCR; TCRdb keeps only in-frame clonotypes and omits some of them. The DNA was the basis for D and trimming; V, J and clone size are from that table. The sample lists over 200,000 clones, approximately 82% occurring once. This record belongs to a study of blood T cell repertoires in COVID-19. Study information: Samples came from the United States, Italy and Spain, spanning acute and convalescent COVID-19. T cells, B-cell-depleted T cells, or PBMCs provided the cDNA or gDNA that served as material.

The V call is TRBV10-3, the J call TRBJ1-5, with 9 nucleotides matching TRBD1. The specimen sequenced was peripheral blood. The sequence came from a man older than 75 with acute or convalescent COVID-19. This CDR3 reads CATTGTGSNQPQHF. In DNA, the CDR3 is TGTGCCACAACTGGGACAGGGAGCAATCAGCCCCAGCATTTT.